The present entry profiles one TCR beta chain with its context. The sample belongs to a study of blood T cell repertoires in COVID-19. Whole-study context: The United States, Italy and Spain supplied acute and convalescent COVID-19 samples. PBMCs, B-cell-depleted T cells, or T cells were the source of the cDNA or gDNA that made up the material.

Seattle researchers signed up patients amid active infection and tracked them longitudinally. Germline lookup yields CDR1 SGHRS and CDR2 YFSETQ. The CDR3 totals 15 residues. The V segment lost 4 bases and the J segment 1 base; nucleotides outside the gene matches: 6. The authors' processing: For nucleated cells, counts were estimated from reference gene primer amplification. The assay was immunoSEQ multiplex PCR, and TCRdb's table has in-frame clones only and misses some. The DNA was the basis for D and trimming; V, J and clone size are from that table. Of about 300,000 clones in the sample, roughly 80% are singletons; the top ten hold about 1.6%.

The chain carries TRBV5-1 and TRBJ2-5; 8 nucleotides agree with TRBD2. This receptor was obtained from a human donor with COVID-19, enrolled during active disease. The donor label of this sample is uncertain. Sequences were obtained from peripheral blood. The CDR3 loop is CASSRDTSGQETQYF. As DNA, the CDR3 is TGCGCCAGCAGCCGAGACACTAGCGGCCAAGAGACCCAGTACTTC. Full variable domain (remainder filled in from reference TRBV5-1 and TRBJ2-5): KAGVTQTPRYLIKTRGQQVTLSCSPISGHRSVSWYQQTPGQGLQFLFEYFSETQRNKGNFPGRFSGRQFSNSRSEMNVSTLELGDSALYLCASSRDTSGQETQYFGPGTRLLVL.